These T cell receptor beta chains were read from a single sample in a study of blood T cells in healthy people across ages. TCRdb itself ran the 5' RACE reads through MiXCR, one entry per CDR3 protein. Of 700,000 to 900,000 distinct CDR3 sequences listed, 25% to 30% were seen once; the top ten hold around 3%. These data were also filed under a second study, of T cells of mothers and their children.

The specimen was blood. These receptor sequences come from a boy aged 5-17 years in good health. The conserved cysteine and the conserved F or W are not part of the CDR3 here.

TRBJ1-4 TRBV7-9 ASSLTGYPSNEKLF
TRBJ2-1 TRBV13 ASSLRFGGGPGSYNEQF
TRBJ2-7 TRBV6-6 ASSDPGLVPVEQY
TRBJ1-2 TRBV20-1 SAREGTAFGGYT
TRBJ1-1 TRBV9 ASSVAGEAVGTEAF
TRBJ2-4 TRBV6-1 ASSENPGQGDKNIQY
TRBJ2-3 TRBV5-1 ASSLAVGHTDTQY
TRBJ1-1 TRBV10-3 AISSPGQGDTEAF
TRBJ2-7 TRBV2 ASSEHMTGGPYEQY
TRBJ2-7 TRBV9 ASSKGLAVYEQY
TRBJ2-1 TRBV6-5 ASSYNGAGPFNEQF
- TRBV6-1 ASSDRGGIYEQY
TRBJ1-2 TRBV10-3 ATAPNGYGYT
TRBJ2-3 TRBV9 ASSVEGPSSTDTQY
TRBJ1-6 TRBV7-6 ASSLLDGDNSPLH
TRBJ2-3 TRBV9 ASSADSEVRSTDTQY
TRBJ2-7 TRBV29-1 SVAGTGSTYEQY
TRBJ2-7 TRBV7-9 ASSLIGSGFDYEQY
TRBJ2-4 TRBV5-1 ASSLGLGTDLAKNIQY
TRBJ1-2 TRBV7-3 ASSSGTNDYT
TRBJ2-7 TRBV30 AWSVPQGAQYEQH
TRBJ1-1 TRBV29-1 SVVLENTEAF
TRBJ2-3 TRBV3-1 ASSQEADTQY
TRBJ2-5 TRBV6-5 ASASNVAGGETQY
- TRBV7-2 ASSFGAAPYEQY
TRBJ1-1 TRBV10-3 AISWDRPTEAF
TRBJ1-6 TRBV29-1 SVASRGRLNSPLH
TRBJ2-1 TRBV3-1 ASSQAPGQGTDEQF